This T cell receptor (beta chain) was sequenced for a study of T cell repertoires in cytomegalovirus infection. V lost 5 bases and J lost 5; bases outside the gene matches: 10. This CDR3 region has 17 residues. The germline gives CDR1 SEHNR, CDR2 FQNEAQ (reference sequence). TCRdb reprocessed the reads with MiXCR, giving one entry per CDR3 protein. The data show approximately 200,000 distinct CDR3 sequences, 28% seen once. Sequences were obtained from PBMCs. The rearrangement uses TRBV7-9 and TRBJ2-1; TRBD2 matches 12 bases. The receptor was isolated from a human donor in good health (CMV status not recorded). Some clones in this sample may be carry-over from other donors' samples. The CDR3 nucleotides read TGTGCCAGCAGCCGACTAGCGGGGGCCGAATGGGACAATGAGCAGTTCTTC. Protein: CASSRLAGAEWDNEQFF.